The 2 T cell receptor beta chains given below trace back to one sample, sequenced in a study of chemoradiotherapy in HPV16-positive cancers. Here immunoSEQ multiplex PCR was the method, and the copy in TCRdb shows in-frame clones only, minus some. The table lists more than 9,000 clones, roughly 76% of them singletons. The sample here was taken from a patient who underwent chemoradiotherapy. The receptors shown here come from a human donor with HPV-associated anogenital cancer.

To note about this clone: Other nucleotide sequences from this sample produce the same CDR3. The chain is built from TRBV5-1 and TRBJ2-5, with 8 bases fitting TRBD2. Per germline, CDR1 SGHRS and CDR2 YFSETQ. Germline trimming cut 4 bases from V and 5 bases from J; bases unmatched to any gene: 7. There are 14 residues in the CDR3. CDR3 loop: CASSPGTSGETQYF. The CDR3 DNA is TGCGCCAGCAGCCCCGGGACTAGTGGGGAGACCCAGTACTTC.

The V gene is TRBV5-1, the J gene TRBJ1-4; TRBD1 agrees at 9 bases. With 4 bases clipped from V and 4 bases from J, the junction kept 14 bases outside the gene matches. Germline lookup yields CDR1 SGHRS and CDR2 YFSETQ. The CDR3 has 18 residues. Written as DNA, the CDR3 is TGCGCCAGCAGCCAGGTTGCACAGGGGGCCGGGGTTAATGAAAAACTGTTTTTT. It codes for CASSQVAQGAGVNEKLFF.